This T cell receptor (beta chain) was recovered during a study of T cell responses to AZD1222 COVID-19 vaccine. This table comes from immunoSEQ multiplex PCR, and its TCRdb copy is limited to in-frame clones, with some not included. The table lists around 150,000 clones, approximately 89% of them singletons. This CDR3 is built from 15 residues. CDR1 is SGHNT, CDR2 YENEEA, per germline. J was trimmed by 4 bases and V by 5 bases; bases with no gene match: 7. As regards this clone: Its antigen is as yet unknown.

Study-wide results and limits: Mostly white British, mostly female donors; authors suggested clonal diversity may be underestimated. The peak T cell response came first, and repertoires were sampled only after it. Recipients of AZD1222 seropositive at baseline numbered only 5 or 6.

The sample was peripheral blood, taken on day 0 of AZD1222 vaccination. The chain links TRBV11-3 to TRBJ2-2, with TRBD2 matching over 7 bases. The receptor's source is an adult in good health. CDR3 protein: CASSAGTITTGELFF. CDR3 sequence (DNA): TGTGCCAGCAGCGCCGGGACTATTACCACCGGGGAGCTGTTTTTT.